These 22 T cell receptor beta chains came from one sample sequenced in a study of T cell responses to AZD1222 COVID-19 vaccine. Data came from immunoSEQ multiplex PCR; TCRdb stores just in-frame clones and leaves some out. Of over 100,000 clones listed, 91% are singletons. The specimen was peripheral blood, collected on day 0 of AZD1222 vaccination. The receptor set was obtained from an adult in good health.

The chain links TRBV27 to TRBJ1-4; 8 bases line up with TRBD1. This CDR3 spans 14 amino acids. With 5 bases clipped from V and 7 bases from J, the junction kept 6 bases outside the gene matches. The germline V gene has CDR1 MNHEY and CDR2 SMNVEV (reference sequence). Here the CDR3 reads CASSPRQGIEKLFF. In DNA form, the CDR3 reads TGTGCCAGCAGTCCCCGACAGGGGATTGAAAAACTGTTTTTT.

The V call is TRBV19, the J call TRBJ1-5, with D unclear. With 3 bases removed from V and 0 bases from J, the gap between germline ends came to 9 bases. Germline CDR1 reads LNHDA; CDR2 reads SQIVND (reference sequence). This CDR3 is built from 15 residues. CDR3 loop: CASSIGRNSNQPQHF. The DNA for the CDR3 is TGTGCCAGTAGTATCGGACGTAATAGCAATCAGCCCCAGCATTTT.

This chain connects TRBV10-3 to TRBJ1-3, with 7 bases aligning to TRBD1. CDR1 and CDR2 from the germline V gene are ENHRY and SYGVKD. The CDR3 sequence is 12 residues long. Trimming cost V 10 bases and J 4 bases; bases outside gene matches: 4. CDR3 sequence reads: CATQGGGNTIYF. CDR3 sequence (DNA): TGTGCCACCCAGGGGGGAGGAAACACCATATATTTT.

The J gene is TRBJ2-7, the V gene TRBV7-8; tentatively, D is TRBD2 (7 bases). V gave up 3 bases and J gave up 3 bases, with 18 bases separating them. The CDR3 consists of 16 residues. Germline V CDR1 and CDR2: SGHVS, FQNEAQ. The CDR3 sequence: CASSLSVTGGLYEQYF. In nucleotides, the CDR3 is TGTGCCAGCAGCTTGAGTGTAACGGGGGGCCTCTACGAGCAGTACTTC.

This sequence joins TRBV5-8 and TRBJ1-4; possible D gene TRBD1, 5 bases. V lost 0 bases to trimming and J lost 5 bases, with 14 bases between them. The CDR3 is 16 residues long. Germline CDR1 SGHTS, CDR2 YDEGEE. The CDR3 is CASSLARGTTNEKLFF. In nucleotides, the CDR3 is TGTGCCAGCAGCTTGGCCAGAGGGACTACCAATGAAAAACTGTTTTTT. The whole variable domain, filled in from reference TRBV5-8 and TRBJ1-4, reads EAGVTQSPTHLIKTRGQQATLRCSPISGHTSVYWYQQALGLGLQFLLWYDEGEERNRGNFPPRFSGRQFPNYSSELNVNALELEDSALYLCASSLARGTTNEKLFFGSGTQLSVL.

V usage is TRBV10-3 and J usage is TRBJ2-2; either TRBD1 or TRBD2 may fit D (5 bases each). Trimming took off 6 bases at V and 7 bases at J, with 12 bases between the two ends. The CDR3 is 13 amino acids. Germline V gene lookup returns CDR1 ENHRY and CDR2 SYGVKD. CDR3 bases: TGTGCCATCAGCAACCAGGGAGTCGGGGAGCTGTTTTTT. Translated: CAISNQGVGELFF.

Here the CDR3 DNA reads TGTGCCAGCAGCGTAGCGGGACAGGACTACGAGCAGTACTTC. This codes for CASSVAGQDYEQYF. The gene calls are TRBV9 and TRBJ2-7; 8 nucleotides match TRBD1. This CDR3 comprises 14 residues. The junction had 2 bases not matched to a gene; V was cut back by 0 bases and J by 3 bases. CDR1 and CDR2 (germline): SGDLS, YYNGEE.

V usage is TRBV21-1 and J usage is TRBJ1-2. TRBV21-1 is marked as a pseudogene. The CDR3 is 17 amino acids. CDR3 in DNA: TGTGCCAGCAGCAAAAGTCCCGGGGGAGGGCAAAGCTATGGCTACACCTTC. Translated: CASSKSPGGGQSYGYTF.

For the CDR3, the DNA is TGTGCCAGCAGTGATGGACAGGGAATGAACACTGAAGCTTTCTTT. It codes for CASSDGQGMNTEAFF. The chain has TRBV6-1 and TRBJ1-1, with TRBD1 matching 8 bases. With 3 bases clipped from V and 0 bases from J, the junction kept 3 bases outside the gene matches. CDR1 and CDR2 from the germline V gene are MNHNS and SASEGT. This CDR3 is 15 amino acids long.

The DNA of the CDR3 is TGCGCCAGCAGGTTAGGAACAGGGGACAATGAGCAGTTCTTC. Protein sequence: CASRLGTGDNEQFF. The V call is TRBV4-3, the J call TRBJ2-1, with TRBD1 matching 7 bases. CDR1 and CDR2 from the germline V gene are LGHNA and YSLEER. Trimming took 6 bases from V and 5 from J; bases not matched to a gene: 7. This CDR3 spans 14 amino acids.

The V gene is TRBV27, the J gene TRBJ2-7; TRBD1 aligns across 9 bases. This CDR3 comprises 16 residues. Per germline, CDR1 MNHEY and CDR2 SMNVEV (reference sequence). V lost 5 bases to trimming and J lost 5 bases; unmatched junction nucleotides: 13. DNA for the CDR3: TGTGCCAGCAGTCCCCAGGTGGGACAGGGTACCCACGAGCAGTACTTC. Translated, it gives CASSPQVGQGTHEQYF.

The chain links TRBV4-1 to TRBJ1-6, with D hard to call. The germline gives CDR1 MGHRA, CDR2 YSYEKL. The CDR3 has 17 amino acids. V lost 1 base and J lost 0, with 10 bases in between. CDR3: CASSQAATSSYNSPLHF. CDR3 in DNA: TGCGCCAGCAGCCAAGCCGCAACGAGCTCCTATAATTCACCCCTCCACTTT.

This clone has just one count. CDR3 nucleotide sequence: TGTGCCAGCTCACTATGGACAGGGGGCGATGGGACCGGGGAGCTGTTTTTT. This codes for CASSLWTGGDGTGELFF. This chain uses TRBV18 with TRBJ2-2; 11 bases align to TRBD1. Germline-derived CDR1 and CDR2 are KGHSH and LQKENI. The V segment lost 4 bases and the J segment 5 bases; nucleotides outside the gene matches: 9. The length of the CDR3 is 17 residues.

This clone was observed a few times. This chain connects TRBV14 to TRBJ1-2, with 11 bases lining up with TRBD1. The CDR3 spans 14 residues. V shed 4 bases, J shed 4 bases, and the junction held 2 bases outside the gene matches. The germline CDR1 and CDR2 sequences are SGHDN and FVKESK. Written as DNA, the CDR3 is TGTGCCAGCAGCCTTGGGACAGGGGGCTATGGCTACACCTTC. Its protein is CASSLGTGGYGYTF.

For the CDR3, the DNA is TGTGCCAGTAGTACAGGGTACTCCTACAATGAGCAGTTCTTC. This codes for CASSTGYSYNEQFF. The chain recombines TRBV19 with TRBJ2-1, with D maybe TRBD1 (5 bases). The CDR3 runs 14 residues. The ends were cut back, 4 bases at V and 0 bases at J, with 7 bases in the middle. Germline V lookup: CDR1 LNHDA, CDR2 SQIVND (reference sequence).

CDR3 DNA sequence: TGCGCCAGCAGCTTAACAGGGGTTATGTATGGCTACACCTTC. It specifies CASSLTGVMYGYTF. The chain employs TRBV5-1 and TRBJ1-2; 7 nucleotides match TRBD1. V shed 2 bases and J 5 bases; nucleotides not matched to a gene: 6. CDR1 and CDR2 (germline): SGHRS, YFSETQ. This CDR3 contains 14 residues.

The chain has TRBV30 and TRBJ2-7; possibly TRBD1 for D (6 bases). Trimming removed 3 bases at V and 6 bases at J, with 21 bases between. CDR3 length equals 15 residues. Germline CDR1 is GTSNPN and CDR2 is SVGIG (reference sequence). The CDR3 region is CAWRPRVGAGAEQYF. CDR3 bases: TGTGCCTGGAGACCAAGGGTGGGGGCAGGGGCCGAGCAGTACTTC.

The chain combines TRBV29-1 with TRBJ2-1; 7 bases fit TRBD1. The germline V gene has CDR1 SQVTM and CDR2 ANQGSEA. This CDR3 has 12 amino acids. V trimming: 3 bases; J trimming: 11 bases; junction bases outside the gene matches: 7. The CDR3 is CSVDISGQKQFF. DNA for the CDR3: TGCAGCGTTGATATTTCGGGACAGAAGCAGTTCTTC.

The gene calls are TRBV27 and TRBJ1-2; TRBD1 is a possible D gene (6 bases). CDR3 length: 13 residues. Looked up from germline, CDR1 is MNHEY and CDR2 is SMNVEV (reference sequence). Trimming took 8 bases from V and 2 from J, leaving 12 bases between them. The CDR3 DNA sequence: TGTGCCAGCCGATTAGGACAGAACTATGGCTACACCTTC. This gives the protein CASRLGQNYGYTF.

This chain links TRBV5-1 with TRBJ2-7; TRBD1 agrees at 10 bases. The CDR3 has 15 residues. J lost 4 bases, V lost 4 bases, and 8 bases had no gene match. The germline V gene has CDR1 SGHRS and CDR2 YFSETQ. CDR3 in DNA: TGCGCCAGCAGCCCCGGACAGGGGGTGAATTACGAGCAGTACTTC. As protein: CASSPGQGVNYEQYF.

The rearrangement joins TRBV10-3 to TRBJ1-6; D unclear. V lost 3 bases to trimming and J lost 10 bases, with 13 bases between them. Germline CDR1 reads ENHRY; CDR2 reads SYGVKD. This CDR3 region has 14 residues. The CDR3 sequence: CAISENWVGSPLHF. DNA for the CDR3: TGTGCCATCAGTGAAAATTGGGTGGGATCACCCCTCCACTTT.

The rearrangement links TRBV10-3 to TRBJ1-2; TRBD1 is a possible D gene (6 bases). Trimming took off 4 bases at V and 4 bases at J, with 22 bases between the two ends. This CDR3 is built from 17 residues. Germline CDR1 is ENHRY and CDR2 is SYGVKD. CDR3 sequence: CAISGGQRLLSSYGYTF. The CDR3 DNA reads as TGTGCCATCAGTGGCGGACAGCGACTTCTTAGCTCCTATGGCTACACCTTC.